Each of the 3 T cell receptor beta chains below was sequenced from the same sample in a study of shared clonotypes between healthy human individuals. Repertoires were generated with immunoSEQ multiplex PCR, while TCRdb's copy carries only in-frame clones and drops some. The sample shows fewer than 1.8 million clones, 98% to 99% of them seen only once. Sequencing was carried out using naive CD4+ T cells sorted from blood. Regarding subset: CD45RA+ positively selected. The receptors originated from a man aged 30-40 years in good health.

The V gene is TRBV5-1, the J gene TRBJ2-3; TRBD2 aligns across 7 bases. The CDR3 runs 16 residues. The J segment lost 1 base and the V segment lost 3 bases, leaving 8 bases of the junction unmatched. CDR1 is SGHRS and CDR2 is YFSETQ in the germline V gene. The chain's CDR3 is CASSSMTSRGTDTQYF. CDR3 sequence (DNA): TGCGCCAGCAGCTCCATGACTAGCAGAGGCACAGATACGCAGTATTTT.

This chain uses TRBV28 with TRBJ2-3, with TRBD2 matching over 9 bases. V shed 6 bases and J 4 bases; nucleotides not matched to a gene: 11. The CDR3 contains 16 residues. Germline V gene sequence: CDR1 MDHEN, CDR2 SYDVKM. The CDR3: CASSQGGLAIADTQYF. CDR3 sequence (DNA): TGTGCCAGCAGCCAGGGAGGACTAGCGATCGCAGATACGCAGTATTTT.

The chain carries TRBV5-1 and TRBJ1-1, with a possible D match to TRBD1 (6 bases). The V gene lost 4 bases and the J gene lost 2 bases, with 15 bases spanning the gap. The CDR3 has 15 amino acids. Germline assignment: CDR1 SGHRS and CDR2 YFSETQ. The CDR3 region has the DNA TGCGCCAGCAGCGTCCTACAGGGAGTAAACACTGAAGCTTTCTTT. Its protein product is CASSVLQGVNTEAFF. Full variable domain (outside the CDR3, taken from reference TRBV5-1 and TRBJ1-1): KAGVTQTPRYLIKTRGQQVTLSCSPISGHRSVSWYQQTPGQGLQFLFEYFSETQRNKGNFPGRFSGRQFSNSRSEMNVSTLELGDSALYLCASSVLQGVNTEAFFGQGTRLTVV.